Below, 21 T cell receptor beta chains from the same sample are listed, as sequenced in a study of cytomegalovirus exposure and HLA in healthy donors. This PCR relied on a set of 60 Vbeta primers and 13 Jbeta primers. Only in-frame clones appear in the TCRdb table, and some are missing; sequencing was by immunoSEQ multiplex PCR. The sample lists 100,000 to 150,000 clones, 70% to 80% occurring once. The sample consisted of PBMCs. These receptors were obtained from a woman aged 60-75 years in good health and CMV-seropositive.

The chain combines TRBV19 with TRBJ2-3; no definite D call. CDR1 is LNHDA, CDR2 SQIVND, per germline (reference sequence). The V end was cut by 10 bases, the J end by 0 bases, with 11 bases between. The CDR3 extends over 13 amino acids. CDR3 bases: TGTGCCACCAGTGCCCCTAGCACAGATACGCAGTATTTT. As protein: CATSAPSTDTQYF.

The V and J genes are TRBV4-1 and TRBJ1-1; TRBD1 matches 10 bases. Trimming at V came to 4 bases and at J to 6 bases, leaving 5 bases not matched to a gene. Germline CDR1 MGHRA, CDR2 YSYEKL. The CDR3 length is 14 residues. This CDR3 is CASSRGQGEAEAFF. The DNA for the CDR3 is TGCGCCAGCAGCCGCGGACAGGGGGAGGCTGAAGCTTTCTTT.

This clone was counted only a few times. The V call is TRBV7-9, the J call TRBJ1-4, with unresolved D. The CDR3 has 11 residues. Deletions cut 7 bases from V and 8 bases from J, with 8 bases between. Germline V CDR1 and CDR2: SEHNR, FQNEAQ (reference sequence). For the CDR3, the DNA is TGTGCCAGCAATGAGGAAGAAAAACTGTTTTTT. Translation gives CASNEEEKLFF.

This chain uses TRBV6-5 with TRBJ2-5; tentative D call: TRBD2 (7 bases). Matching the DNA end better, TRBJ2-7 makes the J call doubtful. Germline V lookup: CDR1 MNHEY, CDR2 SVGAGI. The CDR3 extends over 15 amino acids. The CDR3 spells CASSYVQGGRNEQYF. In DNA form, the CDR3 reads TGTGCCAGCAGTTACGTACAGGGAGGGAGGAACGAGCAGTACTTC.

This clone was recorded only once. V usage is TRBV5-1 and J usage is TRBJ2-1; 11 bases line up with TRBD2. Germline CDR1 SGHRS, CDR2 YFSETQ. The CDR3 contains 14 residues. V gave up 5 bases and J gave up 5 bases; unmatched junction bases: 3. The CDR3 DNA reads TGCGCCAGCAGGGGGACTAGCGGACACAATGAGCAGTTCTTC. This sequence encodes CASRGTSGHNEQFF.

CDR3 loop: CASTATGNEQFF. The CDR3, as DNA: TGTGCCAGCACCGCAACGGGGAATGAGCAGTTCTTC. The chain combines TRBV7-9 with TRBJ2-1; D may be TRBD2 (5 bases). There are 12 residues in the CDR3. The germline V gene encodes CDR1 SEHNR and CDR2 FQNEAQ (reference sequence). V lost 7 bases and J 7 bases, leaving 11 bases between the germline ends.

The chain has TRBV18 and TRBJ1-4; 7 positions agree with TRBD1. After removal of 4 bases from V and 5 bases from J, the junction contained 7 bases not matched to a gene. Germline values: CDR1 KGHSH, CDR2 LQKENI. This CDR3 spans 15 amino acids. The DNA for the CDR3 is TGTGCCAGCTCACGACAGGGATCGGAAAATGAAAAACTGTTTTTT. Protein sequence: CASSRQGSENEKLFF.

The chain links TRBV5-5 to TRBJ1-1, with 7 bases matching TRBD1. Germline CDR1 reads SGHKS; CDR2 reads YYEKEE (reference sequence). The V segment lost 2 bases and the J segment 4 bases; nucleotides outside the gene matches: 11. CDR3 length: 16 residues. CDR3 nucleotides: TGTGCCAGCAGCTTACAGACAGGGTGGGGGAGCACTGAAGCTTTCTTT. It is translated as CASSLQTGWGSTEAFF. Looking up the rest from reference TRBV5-5 and TRBJ1-1 gives the full variable domain: DAGVTQSPTHLIKTRGQQVTLRCSPISGHKSVSWYQQVLGQGPQFIFQYYEKEERGRGNFPDRFSARQFPNYSSELNVNALLLGDSALYLCASSLQTGWGSTEAFFGQGTRLTVV.

The chain employs TRBV6-5 and TRBJ1-1; D is unclear. Trimming took off 6 bases at V and 0 bases at J, with 14 bases between the two ends. CDR1 and CDR2 (germline): MNHEY, SVGAGI. This CDR3 region has 15 residues. The CDR3: CASSSTQRMNTEAFF. The CDR3 nucleotides read TGTGCCAGCAGCTCCACACAACGCATGAACACTGAAGCTTTCTTT.

The chain recombines TRBV12-5 with TRBJ1-5; no reliable D call. Between the trimmed V and J ends, which lost 6 bases and 8 bases, there was a span of 8 bases. CDR1 and CDR2 (germline): LGHNT, FRNRAP. The CDR3 length is 11 residues. The CDR3 DNA follows: TGTGCTAGTGGCACCTACGAGCCCCAGCATTTT. Encoded protein: CASGTYEPQHF.

The chain is built from TRBV7-3 and TRBJ1-6; D is ambiguous. Germline CDR1 and CDR2: SGHTA and FQGTGA. CDR3 length: 13 residues. V lost 3 bases and J lost 6, with 6 bases in between. Here the CDR3 reads CASSFGVNSPLHF. CDR3 coding DNA: TGTGCCAGCAGCTTCGGGGTTAATTCACCCCTCCACTTT. The entire variable domain, with the rest obtained from reference TRBV7-3 and TRBJ1-6, is as follows: GAGVSQTPSNKVTEKGKYVELRCDPISGHTALYWYRQSLGQGPEFLIYFQGTGAADDSGLPNDRFFAVRPEGSVSTLKIQRTERGDSAVYLCASSFGVNSPLHFGNGTRLTVT.

The rearrangement joins TRBV5-1 to TRBJ2-5; 9 bases fit TRBD1. The CDR3 is 15 amino acids. With 4 bases clipped from V and 4 bases from J, the junction kept 8 bases outside the gene matches. Germline V gene sequence: CDR1 SGHRS, CDR2 YFSETQ. The CDR3 DNA follows: TGCGCCAGCAGCGTCCAACAGGGGGCGGGAGAGACCCAGTACTTC. It codes for CASSVQQGAGETQYF. Based on the CDR3 plus reference TRBV5-1 and TRBJ2-5, the full variable domain is KAGVTQTPRYLIKTRGQQVTLSCSPISGHRSVSWYQQTPGQGLQFLFEYFSETQRNKGNFPGRFSGRQFSNSRSEMNVSTLELGDSALYLCASSVQQGAGETQYFGPGTRLLVL.

This clone was found once. This sequence joins TRBV6-1 and TRBJ1-1; D unresolved. CDR3 size: 10 residues. Deletions cut 3 bases from V and 11 bases from J, with 7 bases between. The germline V gene has CDR1 MNHNS and CDR2 SASEGT. The CDR3 sequence is CASSESSAFF. The CDR3 nucleotides read TGTGCCAGCAGTGAGTCATCCGCTTTCTTT.

This clone occurred many times. The chain uses TRBV2 and TRBJ2-7; the D is unclear. Trimming stripped 7 bases from V and 0 bases from J, with 16 bases between. The CDR3 sequence is 15 residues long. Germline V gives CDR1 SNHLY, CDR2 FYNNEI. Written as DNA, the CDR3 is TGTGCCAGCATCCCGACATTTATGCGCTCCTACGAGCAGTACTTC. It encodes CASIPTFMRSYEQYF. The full variable domain, rest sourced from reference TRBV2 and TRBJ2-7, is EPEVTQTPSHQVTQMGQEVILRCVPISNHLYFYWYRQILGQKVEFLVSFYNNEISEKSEIFDDQFSVERPDGSNFTLKIRSTKLEDSAMYFCASIPTFMRSYEQYFGPGTRLTVT.

V gene TRBV7-6 combines with J gene TRBJ1-5, with a weak D call TRBD1 (5 bases). CDR1 is SGHVS, CDR2 FNYEAQ, per germline. This CDR3 is built from 13 residues. Trimming shortened V by 4 bases and J by 4 bases, and 8 bases separated the two germline ends. The CDR3 DNA reads as TGTGCCAGCAGCTCCGCAGGGAATCAGCCCCAGCATTTT. Residues: CASSSAGNQPQHF.

The V gene is TRBV15, the J gene TRBJ2-7, with 13 bases matching TRBD2. V lost 4 bases, J lost 5 bases, and 2 bases stayed unmatched. CDR1 and CDR2 (germline): LNHNV, YYDKDF (reference sequence). The CDR3 length is 14 residues. The CDR3 sequence is CATSKGLAGNEQYF. The CDR3 DNA follows: TGTGCCACCAGCAAGGGACTAGCGGGGAACGAGCAGTACTTC. The entire variable domain, with the rest obtained from reference TRBV15 and TRBJ2-7, is as follows: DAMVIQNPRYQVTQFGKPVTLSCSQTLNHNVMYWYQQKSSQAPKLLFHYYDKDFNNEADTPDNFQSRRPNTSFCFLDIRSPGLGDTAMYLCATSKGLAGNEQYFGPGTRLTVT.

V usage is TRBV27 and J usage is TRBJ2-2; 9 nucleotides match TRBD2. V lost 3 bases, J lost 1 base, and 9 bases stayed unmatched. This CDR3 has 18 residues. Germline V gene data show CDR1 as MNHEY and CDR2 as SMNVEV (reference sequence). As DNA, the CDR3 is TGTGCCAGCAGTTTCAACCCTAGCGGGGTCCTGAACACCGGGGAGCTGTTTTTT. Residues: CASSFNPSGVLNTGELFF.

The chain links TRBV6-5 to TRBJ1-5; D ambiguous. The V end lost 1 base, the J end lost 2 bases, and 6 bases lay between the germline ends. The CDR3 totals 14 residues. Per the germline V gene, CDR1 is MNHEY and CDR2 is SVGAGI. CDR3 in DNA: TGTGCCAGCAGTTACTATCGAGGCAATCAGCCCCAGCATTTT. This translates into CASSYYRGNQPQHF.

This rearrangement joins TRBV6-4 to TRBJ2-5; possible D gene TRBD2, 5 bases. The J call is uncertain, as TRBJ2-7 better fits the DNA end. Germline assignment: CDR1 MRHNA and CDR2 SNTAGT. This CDR3 is 12 amino acids long. The CDR3 nucleotides are TGTGCCAGCAGTGCGGGGAACAACGAGCAGTACTTC. Protein sequence: CASSAGNNEQYF.

The rearrangement uses TRBV6-1 and TRBJ1-1; tentative D call: TRBD1 (6 bases). Trimming cost V 5 bases and J 2 bases, with 12 bases left between them. The CDR3 length is 14 residues. The germline V gene encodes CDR1 MNHNS and CDR2 SASEGT. The CDR3 nucleotides are TGTGCCAGCAGTTGGACAGCTTTAAACACTGAAGCTTTCTTT. Translating gives CASSWTALNTEAFF.

V and J are TRBV9 and TRBJ1-2, with 7 bases fitting TRBD1. CDR3 size: 14 residues. Germline trimming cut 4 bases from V and 5 bases from J; bases unmatched to any gene: 8. Per the germline V gene, CDR1 is SGDLS and CDR2 is YYNGEE. Here the CDR3 DNA reads TGTGCCAGCAGCTCGCGACAGGGCGTTTATGGCTACACCTTC. Translation: CASSSRQGVYGYTF.